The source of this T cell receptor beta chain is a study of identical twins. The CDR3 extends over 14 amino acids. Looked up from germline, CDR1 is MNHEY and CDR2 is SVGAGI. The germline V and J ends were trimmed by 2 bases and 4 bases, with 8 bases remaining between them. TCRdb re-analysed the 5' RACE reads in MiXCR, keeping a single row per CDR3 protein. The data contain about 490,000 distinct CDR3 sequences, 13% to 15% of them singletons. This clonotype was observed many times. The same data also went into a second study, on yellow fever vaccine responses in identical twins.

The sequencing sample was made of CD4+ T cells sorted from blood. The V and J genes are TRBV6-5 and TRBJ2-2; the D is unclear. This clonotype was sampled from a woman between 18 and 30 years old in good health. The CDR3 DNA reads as TGTGCCAGCAGTTACACCCGTGGCACCGGGGAGCTGTTTTTT. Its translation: CASSYTRGTGELFF.